This T cell receptor (beta chain) is drawn from a study of cytomegalovirus exposure and HLA in healthy donors. A multiplex PCR was run with 60 Vbeta primers and 13 Jbeta primers. Measured with immunoSEQ multiplex PCR; TCRdb has only the in-frame clones, and not every one. The sample shows 200,000 to 300,000 clones, roughly four fifths of them seen only once. Study-level findings and limits: Approximately 160 TCR beta chains were listed as cytomegalovirus-associated. Later analysis identified a missense DCLRE1C variant that was linked to TCR beta V- and J-gene trimming. Reportedly, fewer N-insertions than the approximately 610-donor mean appeared in an Asian-associated ancestry cluster in a later analysis. Presence/absence analyses took donor sequencing depth as roughly uniform.

As regards this clone: Its matching antigen is unknown.

CDR1 is SEHNR and CDR2 is FQNEAQ in the germline V gene (reference sequence). Germline trimming cut 6 bases from V and 7 bases from J; bases unmatched to any gene: 3. The CDR3 is made up of 12 amino acids. The sequenced sample was PBMCs. This clonotype was obtained from a woman aged 60 to 75 in good health and CMV-seropositive. J is TRBJ2-1 and V is TRBV7-9, with 7 bases identical to TRBD1. In DNA, the CDR3 is TGTGCCAGCAGAAGGGGGCTTAATGAGCAGTTCTTC. Encoded protein: CASRRGLNEQFF. The full variable domain, in which reference TRBV7-9 and TRBJ2-1 provide the parts outside the CDR3, is DTGVSQNPRHKITKRGQNVTFRCDPISEHNRLYWYRQTLGQGPEFLTYFQNEAQLEKSRLLSDRFSAERPKGSFSTLEIQRTEQGDSAMYLCASRRGLNEQFFGPGTRLTVL.